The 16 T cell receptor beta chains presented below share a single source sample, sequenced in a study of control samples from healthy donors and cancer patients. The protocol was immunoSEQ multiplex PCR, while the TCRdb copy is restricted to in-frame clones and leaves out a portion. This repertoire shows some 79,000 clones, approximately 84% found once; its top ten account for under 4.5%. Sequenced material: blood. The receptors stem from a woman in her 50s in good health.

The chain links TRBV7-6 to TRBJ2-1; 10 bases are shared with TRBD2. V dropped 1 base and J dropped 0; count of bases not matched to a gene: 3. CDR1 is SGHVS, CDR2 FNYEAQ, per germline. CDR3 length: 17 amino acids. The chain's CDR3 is CASSLGASGSSYNEQFF. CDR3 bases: TGTGCCAGCAGCTTAGGGGCTAGCGGGAGCTCCTACAATGAGCAGTTCTTC.

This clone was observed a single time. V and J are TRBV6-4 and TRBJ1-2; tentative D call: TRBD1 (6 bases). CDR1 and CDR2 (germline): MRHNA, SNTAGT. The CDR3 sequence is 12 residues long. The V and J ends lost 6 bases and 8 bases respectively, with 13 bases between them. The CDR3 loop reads CASRGGPGGYTF. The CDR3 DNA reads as TGTGCCAGCAGGGGGGGGCCCGGGGGCTACACCTTC.

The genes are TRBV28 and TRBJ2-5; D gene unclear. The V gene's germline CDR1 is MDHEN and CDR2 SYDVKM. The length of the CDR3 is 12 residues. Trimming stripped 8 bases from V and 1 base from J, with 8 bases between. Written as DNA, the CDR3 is TGTGCCAGCTCAGACTTCCAAGAGACCCAGTACTTC. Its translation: CASSDFQETQYF.

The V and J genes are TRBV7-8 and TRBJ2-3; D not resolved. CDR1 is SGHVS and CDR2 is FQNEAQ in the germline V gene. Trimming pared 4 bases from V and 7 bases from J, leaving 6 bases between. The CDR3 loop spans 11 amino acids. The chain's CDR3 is CASSSINTQYF. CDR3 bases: TGTGCCAGCAGCTCCATCAATACGCAGTATTTT.

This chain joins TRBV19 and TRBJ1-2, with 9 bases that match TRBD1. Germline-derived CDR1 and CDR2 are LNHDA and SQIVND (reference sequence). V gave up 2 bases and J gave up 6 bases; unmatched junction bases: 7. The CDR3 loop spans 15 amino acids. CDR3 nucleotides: TGTGCCAGTAGTATACGGACAGGGGATCGTGATGGCTACACCTTC. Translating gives CASSIRTGDRDGYTF.

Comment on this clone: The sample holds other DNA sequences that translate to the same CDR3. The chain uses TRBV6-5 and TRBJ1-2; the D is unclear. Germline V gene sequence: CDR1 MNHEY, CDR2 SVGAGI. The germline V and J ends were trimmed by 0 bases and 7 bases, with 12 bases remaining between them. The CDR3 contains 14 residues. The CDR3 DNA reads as TGTGCCAGCAGTTACTCGAACGGGGTGCTTGGCTACACCTTC. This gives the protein CASSYSNGVLGYTF.

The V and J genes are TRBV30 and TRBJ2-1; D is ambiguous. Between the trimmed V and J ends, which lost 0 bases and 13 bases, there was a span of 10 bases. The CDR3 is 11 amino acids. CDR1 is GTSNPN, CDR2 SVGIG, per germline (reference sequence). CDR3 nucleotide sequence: TGTGCCTGGAGTGTACTCGCCGGTCAGTTCTTC. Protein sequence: CAWSVLAGQFF.

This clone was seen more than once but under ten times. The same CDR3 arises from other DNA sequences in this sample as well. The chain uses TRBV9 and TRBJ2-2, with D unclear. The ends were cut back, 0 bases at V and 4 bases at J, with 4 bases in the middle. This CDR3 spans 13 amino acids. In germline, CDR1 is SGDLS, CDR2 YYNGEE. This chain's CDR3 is CASSVGPTGELFF. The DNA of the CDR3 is TGTGCCAGCAGCGTAGGACCCACCGGGGAGCTGTTTTTT. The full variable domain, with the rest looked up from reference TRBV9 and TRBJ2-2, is DSGVTQTPKHLITATGQRVTLRCSPRSGDLSVYWYQQSLDQGLQFLIQYYNGEERAKGNILERFSAQQFPDLHSELNLSSLELGDSALYFCASSVGPTGELFFGEGSRLTVL.

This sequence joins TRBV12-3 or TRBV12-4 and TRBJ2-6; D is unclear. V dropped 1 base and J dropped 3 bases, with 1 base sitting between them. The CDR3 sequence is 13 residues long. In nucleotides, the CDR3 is TGTGCCAGCAGTTTAGGTGGGGCCAACGTCCTGACTTTC. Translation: CASSLGGANVLTF.

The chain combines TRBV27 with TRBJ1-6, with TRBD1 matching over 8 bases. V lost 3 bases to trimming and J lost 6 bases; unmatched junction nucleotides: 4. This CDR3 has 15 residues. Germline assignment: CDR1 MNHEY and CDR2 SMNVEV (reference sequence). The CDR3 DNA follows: TGTGCCAGCAGTTTCCGGGACAGGTCTAATTCACCCCTCCACTTT. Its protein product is CASSFRDRSNSPLHF.

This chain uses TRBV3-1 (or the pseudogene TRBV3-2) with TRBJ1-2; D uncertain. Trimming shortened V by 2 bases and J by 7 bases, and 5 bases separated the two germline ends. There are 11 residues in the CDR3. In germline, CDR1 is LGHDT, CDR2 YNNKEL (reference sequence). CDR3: CASSQRGGYTF. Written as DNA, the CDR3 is TGTGCCAGCAGCCAAAGAGGTGGCTACACCTTC.

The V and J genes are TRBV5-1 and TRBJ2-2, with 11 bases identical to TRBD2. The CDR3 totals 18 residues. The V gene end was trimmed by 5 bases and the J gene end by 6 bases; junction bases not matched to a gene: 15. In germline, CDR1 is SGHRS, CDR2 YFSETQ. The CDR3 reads CASRAGTSGVSGAGELFF. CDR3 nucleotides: TGCGCCAGCAGGGCGGGGACTAGCGGAGTCAGTGGAGCCGGGGAGCTGTTTTTT.

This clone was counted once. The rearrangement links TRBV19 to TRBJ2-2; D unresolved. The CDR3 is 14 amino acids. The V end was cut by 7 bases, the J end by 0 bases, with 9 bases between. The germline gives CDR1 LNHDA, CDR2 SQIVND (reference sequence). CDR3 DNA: TGTGCCAGTAATAGATTCGCGAACACCGGGGAGCTGTTTTTT. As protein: CASNRFANTGELFF.

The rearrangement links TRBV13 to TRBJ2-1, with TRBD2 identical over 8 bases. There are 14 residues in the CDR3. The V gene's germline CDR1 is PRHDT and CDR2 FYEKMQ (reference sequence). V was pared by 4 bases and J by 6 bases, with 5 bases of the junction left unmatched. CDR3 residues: CASSYLAGRNEQFF. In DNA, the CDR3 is TGTGCCAGCAGCTACCTAGCGGGCCGCAATGAGCAGTTCTTC.

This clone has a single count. CDR3 sequence reads: CASSYSGTANNSPLHF. As DNA, the CDR3 is TGTGCCAGCAGTTACTCGGGGACAGCCAATAATTCACCCCTCCACTTT. The J gene is TRBJ1-6, the V gene TRBV6-5; 7 nucleotides line up with TRBD1. The germline V gene encodes CDR1 MNHEY and CDR2 SVGAGI. The V segment lost 0 bases and the J segment 5 bases; nucleotides outside the gene matches: 4. The CDR3 extends over 16 amino acids.

CDR3 coding DNA: TGTGCCAGCAGCCAACAGGGGAATGAGCAGTTCTTC. Its protein is CASSQQGNEQFF. The J gene is TRBJ2-1, the V gene TRBV5-4, with TRBD1 matching 7 bases. V gave up 4 bases and J gave up 7 bases; unmatched junction bases: 2. The CDR3 length is 12 residues. Germline assignment: CDR1 SGHNT and CDR2 YYREEE (reference sequence).